This TCR beta chain was observed in a study of cytomegalovirus exposure and HLA in healthy donors. General study results and limits: There were about 160 TCR beta chains listed as cytomegalovirus-associated. For most TCR beta V segments, an earlier analysis put the productive rate at about 87% or about 30% of the time. Most CMV-associated TCR beta chains appeared HLA-restricted in a later analysis.

As concerns this clone: Its antigen remains unidentified.

This PCR relied on a set of 60 Vbeta primers and 13 Jbeta primers. Per the original methods: Roughly 11 million shared chains were among the approximately 80 million unique TCR beta chains that a later analysis counted. Assay used: immunoSEQ multiplex PCR; TCRdb lists only in-frame clones, some missing. V and J calls and clone size are given by that table; D and trimming were obtained from the DNA. Of some 150,000 clones detected, about 75% appear once; the ten largest clones hold about 3.5%. Germline V gene sequence: CDR1 SGHRS, CDR2 YFSETQ. The V end was cut by 1 base, the J end by 0 bases, with 8 bases between. This CDR3 is 16 amino acids long.

The chain combines TRBV5-1 with TRBJ1-6, with D unresolved. The source material was PBMCs. This sequence originates from a man between 35 and 55 years old in good health and CMV-seronegative. CDR3 in amino acids: CASSLSASSYNSPLHF. The CDR3 bases are TGCGCCAGCAGCTTGTCTGCGAGCTCCTATAATTCACCCCTCCACTTT.